A single sample gave rise to the 7 T cell receptor beta chains below, sequenced in a study of shared clonotypes between healthy human individuals. The table came from immunoSEQ multiplex PCR; TCRdb's copy has only in-frame clones and leaves some out. This table has about 2 million clones, less than 95% appearing once. Naive CD8 cells lacked CD45RO, underwent positive selection for CCR7 and left out terminally differentiated effector memory CD45RA+ cells. Sequencing input: naive CD8+ T cells sorted from blood. These receptors all stem from a man younger than 35 in good health.

The chain carries TRBV16 and TRBJ1-1; D is unclear. Germline V gene sequence: CDR1 KGHSY, CDR2 FQNENV. The CDR3 covers 11 residues. V was cut by 2 bases and J by 2 bases, with 0 bases left in between. The CDR3 is CASSQNTEAFF. The CDR3 bases are TGTGCCAGCAGCCAAAACACTGAAGCTTTCTTT.

Turning to this clone: Within the sample, other DNA sequences also encode this same CDR3. The chain employs TRBV10-1 and TRBJ2-2, with no clear D. The germline gives CDR1 WNHNN, CDR2 SYGVQD (reference sequence). The ends were cut back, 2 bases at V and 2 bases at J, with 0 bases in the middle. The CDR3 has 12 residues. CDR3 amino acids: CASSENTGELFF. DNA for the CDR3: TGCGCCAGCAGTGAGAACACCGGGGAGCTGTTTTTT.

The J gene is TRBJ2-1, the V gene TRBV18, with 10 bases aligning to TRBD2. The trim removed 3 bases at V and 7 bases at J, leaving 6 bases unmatched. The CDR3 consists of 15 residues. Germline lookup yields CDR1 KGHSH and CDR2 LQKENI. In DNA form, the CDR3 reads TGTGCCAGCTCACCGAGCGGGGGGGACGGGAATGAGCAGTTCTTC. It yields the protein CASSPSGGDGNEQFF. The full variable domain, completed using reference TRBV18 and TRBJ2-1, is NAGVMQNPRHLVRRRGQEARLRCSPMKGHSHVYWYRQLPEEGLKFMVYLQKENIIDESGMPKERFSAEFPKEGPSILRIQQVVRGDSAAYFCASSPSGGDGNEQFFGPGTRLTVL.

The chain employs TRBV25-1 and TRBJ2-3; TRBD2 aligns across 8 bases. There are 15 residues in the CDR3. V shed 1 base, J shed 8 bases, and the junction held 8 bases outside the gene matches. In germline, CDR1 is MGHDK, CDR2 SYGVNS. This CDR3 reads CASSESMGTSGTQYF. The DNA of the CDR3 is TGTGCCAGCAGTGAATCCATGGGGACTAGTGGTACGCAGTATTTT.

The chain has TRBV5-6 and TRBJ1-2, with D possibly TRBD1 on 5 matching bases. Germline-derived CDR1 and CDR2 are SGHDT and YYEEEE. The CDR3 loop spans 15 amino acids. Trimming took off 4 bases at V and 0 bases at J, with 13 bases between the two ends. CDR3 protein: CASSDTTETNYGYTF. For the CDR3, the DNA is TGTGCCAGCAGCGACACGACAGAAACTAACTATGGCTACACCTTC.

This clone was observed a single time. This chain uses TRBV19 with TRBJ2-4; D gene ambiguous. In germline, CDR1 is LNHDA, CDR2 SQIVND (reference sequence). This CDR3 is 13 amino acids long. V was cut by 5 bases and J by 0 bases, with 5 bases left in between. The CDR3 nucleotides read TGTGCCAGTAGTCTTTTAGCCAAAAACATTCAGTACTTC. It yields the protein CASSLLAKNIQYF.

The chain combines TRBV6-4 with TRBJ1-4; perhaps TRBD1 as D (6 bases). V was clipped by 0 bases and J by 5 bases, with 10 bases between them. The germline V gene has CDR1 MRHNA and CDR2 SNTAGT. CDR3 length equals 15 residues. CDR3 loop: CASSDSRGGNEKLFF. The CDR3 DNA is TGTGCCAGCAGTGACTCGCGAGGGGGGAATGAAAAACTGTTTTTT.